Listed below are T cell receptor beta chains from one sample, sequenced in a study of T cells in Graves' hyperthyroidism and ophthalmopathy. TCRdb fed the multiplex PCR reads into MiXCR, producing one record per CDR3 protein. Of over 350,000 distinct CDR3 sequences in the sample, approximately 15% were seen once. The material sequenced was blood. The receptors shown here come from a man aged 18 to 29 with Graves' ophthalmopathy. CDR3s leave out the opening cysteine and the closing phenylalanine or tryptophan.

v_call cdr3_length cdr3_aa
TRBV11-3 13 ASSGTDGPVGTQY
TRBV5-1 12 ASSPGTGGDIQY
TRBV24-1 14 ATSDPGTGSNQPQH
TRBV30 11 AWSPGHNQPQH
TRBV18 12 ASGPGQGNSPLH
TRBV7-4 17 ASSPARGGPRETHLAQY
TRBV20-1 13 SAPLAGAGTDTQY
TRBV28 12 ASSTWTGGYEAF
TRBV24-1 14 ATSDLRFSSTDTQY
TRBV7-8 13 ASSLVGQGKETQY
TRBV28 13 ASSDPGTGGYEQY
TRBV12-3/TRBV12-4 13 ASSRSAPGGREQY
TRBV6-6 14 ASSYLGLAGPETQY
TRBV30 13 AYDRGPLLNSPLH
TRBV7-9 14 ASSLDSRGGQETQY
TRBV10-2 10 ASRRGHMGAF
TRBV24-1 13 ATSDFQGGAYGYT
TRBV10-3 11 ATSELEQETQY
TRBV7-3 16 ASSQGVGDSLGGETQY
TRBV24-1 15 ATSDFLAGGDTGELF
TRBV7-3 12 ASSFRAPPHEQF
TRBV15 12 ATGRDRVYEKLF
TRBV11-2 14 ASSSIPGQGYTEAF
TRBV20-1 12 SASNLQGGPGYT
TRBV10-3 9 AIQENTEAF
TRBV5-6 14 ASSLVAKRAYNEQF
TRBV19 13 ASSPWTGLNTEAF
TRBV10-3 13 AISPDRGWDNEQF
TRBV6-2/TRBV6-3 10 ASSYLVYEQY
TRBV20-1 9 SCWGSYEQY
TRBV6-1 14 ASSYVLPTGANVLT
TRBV6-1 11 ASSRRVQETQY
TRBV20-1 10 SAREITDTQY
TRBV5-1 13 ASSLGTGGNSPLH
TRBV7-9 11 ASSLGARRDQY
TRBV10-2 12 ASSDGGALHEQF
TRBV4-2 17 ASSQVELAGDTSTDTQY
TRBV20-1 14 SARAKEEGAGEKLF
TRBV3-1 14 ASSQQGGSSYNEQF
TRBV4-2 14 ASSPRGSGEPDTQY
TRBV6-1 11 ASRPGLAYEQY
TRBV6-5 13 ASSYRTLIGNTIY
TRBV18 12 ASSPPGQLSEAF
TRBV2 12 ASRGGQLNYGYT
TRBV11-2 13 ASRRLAGDRNEQF
TRBV6-1 12 ASRKTGPGYGYT
TRBV4-1 14 ASSQGRSGPWNEQF
TRBV11-3 12 ASSPTRWGTEAF
TRBV11-2 14 ASTPLGQFGYNEQF
TRBV11-2 12 ASSPGGGSNEQF
TRBV20-1 11 SAIGPSYNEQF
TRBV6-6 14 ASSYSGTGHVETQY
TRBV7-8 15 ASSPTLSGGGSYEQY
TRBV30 10 SIAGVYNEQF
TRBV27 10 ASWGPKNIQY
TRBV20-1 12 SARGLAESYEQY
TRBV3-1 11 ASSQVGQGKAF
TRBV12-3/TRBV12-4 12 ASRSGQGVYGYT